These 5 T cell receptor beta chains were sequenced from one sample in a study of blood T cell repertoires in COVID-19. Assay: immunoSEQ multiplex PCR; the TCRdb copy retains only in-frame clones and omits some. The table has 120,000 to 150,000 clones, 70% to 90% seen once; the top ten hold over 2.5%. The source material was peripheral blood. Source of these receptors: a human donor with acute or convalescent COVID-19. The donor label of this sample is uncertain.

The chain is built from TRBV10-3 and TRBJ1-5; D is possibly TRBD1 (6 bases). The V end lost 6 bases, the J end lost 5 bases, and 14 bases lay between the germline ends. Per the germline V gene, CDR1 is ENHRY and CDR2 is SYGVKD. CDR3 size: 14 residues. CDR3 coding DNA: TGTGCCATCAGGTCTCAGGGGAGTGATCAGCCCCAGCATTTT. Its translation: CAIRSQGSDQPQHF.

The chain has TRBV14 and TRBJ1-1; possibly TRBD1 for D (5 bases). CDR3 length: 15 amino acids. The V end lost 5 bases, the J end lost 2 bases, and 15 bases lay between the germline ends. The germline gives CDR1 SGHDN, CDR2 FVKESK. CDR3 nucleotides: TGTGCCAGCAGCGCATATTCGGGGGTTAACACTGAAGCTTTCTTT. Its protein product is CASSAYSGVNTEAFF.

The CDR3 is CASSRGTSGAGGELFF. CDR3 DNA: TGTGCCAGCAGCCGGGGGACTAGCGGGGCTGGCGGGGAGCTGTTTTTT. V is TRBV7-9 and J is TRBJ2-2; 13 nucleotides agree with TRBD2. The CDR3 is made up of 16 amino acids. V lost 5 bases and J lost 7; bases outside the gene matches: 7. CDR1 and CDR2 from the germline V gene are SEHNR and FQNEAQ (reference sequence).

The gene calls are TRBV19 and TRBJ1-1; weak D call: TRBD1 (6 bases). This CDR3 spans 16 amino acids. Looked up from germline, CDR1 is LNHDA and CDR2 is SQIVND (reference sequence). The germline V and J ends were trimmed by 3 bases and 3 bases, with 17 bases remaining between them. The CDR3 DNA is TGTGCCAGTAGTATCGAGGGGGACGCAGAGGACACTGAAGCTTTCTTT. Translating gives CASSIEGDAEDTEAFF.

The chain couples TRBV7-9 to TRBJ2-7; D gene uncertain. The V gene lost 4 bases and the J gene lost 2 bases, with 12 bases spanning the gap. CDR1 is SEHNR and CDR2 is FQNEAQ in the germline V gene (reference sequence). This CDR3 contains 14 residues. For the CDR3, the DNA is TGTGCCAGCAGCTCGTCGCAGATTACCTACGAGCAGTACTTC. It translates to CASSSSQITYEQYF.